This TCR beta chain was captured in a study of cytomegalovirus exposure and HLA in healthy donors. PCR primers comprised 60 Vbeta and 13 Jbeta primers. This table comes from immunoSEQ multiplex PCR, and its TCRdb copy is limited to in-frame clones, with some not included. The profile shows about 41,000 clones, 81% of them singletons. Study outcomes and limitations: It was only CMV serostatus that was available as immune exposure information. Cytomegalovirus-associated TCR beta chains were listed, numbering over 150. When a later analysis was performed, an Asian-associated ancestry cluster reportedly had fewer N-insertions than the 666-donor mean.

In the case of this clone: Antigen specificity is unknown.

Everyone who donated was a healthy bone marrow donor. Sequencing was performed on PBMCs. This sequence was found in a man in his fifties or sixties in good health and CMV-seronegative.

The CDR3 sequence: CASSSPIRDGYTF. The CDR3 nucleotides read TGTGCCAGCAGTTCGCCTATCAGGGATGGCTACACCTTC. The chain employs TRBV6-5 and TRBJ1-2; a weak D match, TRBD1 (5 bases). Per germline, CDR1 MNHEY and CDR2 SVGAGI. The CDR3 is 13 amino acids. The V end lost 4 bases, the J end lost 6 bases, and 12 bases lay between the germline ends.